A selection of T cell receptor beta chains follows, all from one sample in a study of T cell changes during pregnancy in multiple sclerosis. TCRdb's table, derived via immunoSEQ multiplex PCR, lists solely in-frame clones and lacks some. The sample yields approximately 88,000 clones, 94% seen once. The source material was peripheral blood, sampled in the third trimester of pregnancy. Every receptor here comes from a female donor with multiple sclerosis, enrolled in a pregnancy study. Each CDR3 is given with its conserved first and last residue. The D gene is left open where the match is weak. For some rows the clone size is stated as once, few or many, or as a class when expanded; others skip it.

TRBD1,TRBV25-1,TRBJ1-4,NA,TGTGCCAGCAGAGGACAGGGGGTGGACTCCATGACCGGGAAACTGTTTTTT,CASRGQGVDSMTGKLFF
TRBD2,TRBV25-1,TRBJ2-7,once,TGTGCCAGCAGTGCTGGGGGGGGCTACGAGCAGTACTTC,CASSAGGGYEQYF
NA,TRBV28,TRBJ2-5,NA,TGTGCCAGCAGTTTGAGGGGGGAGACCCAGTACTTC,CASSLRGETQYF
TRBD1,TRBV5-6,TRBJ2-1,NA,TGTGCCAGCAGCCTCCGGGACAGGGCCTACAATGAGCAGTTCTTC,CASSLRDRAYNEQFF
TRBD2,TRBV18,TRBJ2-5,NA,TGTGCCAGCTCACCGTGGACTAGCGAAGAGACCCAGTACTTC,CASSPWTSEETQYF
NA,TRBV10-1,TRBJ1-5,once,TGCGCCAGCAGTGAGTCAATGCAGGGGAATCAGCCCCAGCATTTT,CASSESMQGNQPQHF
NA,TRBV29-1,TRBJ2-1,NA,TGCAGCCTTCTAGAATCCCAGACTTACAATGAGCAGTTCTTC,CSLLESQTYNEQFF
NA,TRBV18,TRBJ1-4,NA,TGTGCCAGCTCAAAAGGCGGGGGTGGAGATGAAAAACTGTTTTTT,CASSKGGGGDEKLFF
NA,TRBV4-1,TRBJ2-7,NA,TGCGCCAGCAGCCAAGATGGGCTAGCCGAGCAGTACTTC,CASSQDGLAEQYF
NA,TRBV4-1,TRBJ2-1,NA,TGCGCCAGCAGCCAAGATCGAACTGACTACAATGAGCAGTTCTTC,CASSQDRTDYNEQFF
TRBD1,TRBV5-4,TRBJ1-1,NA,TGTGCCAGCAGCGGAAACAGGGGGATGCGAGCTGAAGCTTTCTTT,CASSGNRGMRAEAFF
TRBD2,TRBV5-1,TRBJ2-1,NA,TGCGCCAGCAGCAGTGTTTCTAGCGGTTCCTACAATGAGCAGTTCTTC,CASSSVSSGSYNEQFF
TRBD1,TRBV5-1,TRBJ1-2,NA,TGCGCCAGCAGCCGCCTGGACAGGGGCTATGGCTACACCTTC,CASSRLDRGYGYTF
TRBD1,TRBV19,TRBJ1-1,NA,TGTGCCAGTAGTAGCCGGGACAGGGGTTCTGAAGCTTTCTTT,CASSSRDRGSEAFF
TRBD1,TRBV27,TRBJ1-3,NA,TGTGCCAGCAGTGTGGACAGGGGGACAAACACCATATATTTT,CASSVDRGTNTIYF
TRBD1,TRBV16,TRBJ1-2,NA,TGTGCCAGCAGCCAACTCGGGACAGTCTATGGCTACACCTTC,CASSQLGTVYGYTF
TRBD2,TRBV7-9,TRBJ2-3,NA,TGTGCCAGCAGCTCCACTAGCGGGACTACAGATACGCAGTATTTT,CASSSTSGTTDTQYF
NA,TRBV27,TRBJ2-2,NA,TGTGCCAGCAGTTTAATGGGAGAGACCGGGGAGCTGTTTTTT,CASSLMGETGELFF
TRBD1,TRBV10-3,TRBJ1-2,NA,TGTGCCATCAGTGAATGGGGATCGAGACAGGGGAATGGCTACACCTTC,CAISEWGSRQGNGYTF
NA,TRBV19,TRBJ1-1,NA,TGTGCCAGTAATGGGGCTGCCGTGGGGAACACTGAAGCTTTCTTT,CASNGAAVGNTEAFF
TRBD1,TRBV25-1,TRBJ1-1,NA,TGTGCCAGCAGTGCCCTGGACAGGGACACTGAAGCTTTCTTT,CASSALDRDTEAFF
NA,TRBV5-1,TRBJ2-7,once,TGCGCCAGCAGCTTGGGCCCTAGCGCTGCCTACGAGCAGTACTTC,CASSLGPSAAYEQYF
NA,TRBV7-2,TRBJ1-1,NA,TGTGCCAGCAGCTTAGTTTCGAGCACTGAAGCTTTCTTT,CASSLVSSTEAFF
NA,TRBV29-1,TRBJ2-7,NA,TGCAGCGTTGAAGAAGGGACACTGTTCTACGAGCAGTACTTC,CSVEEGTLFYEQYF
TRBD2,TRBV5-6,TRBJ2-2,NA,TGTGCCAGCAGCTTCCGGGGAGCGGGAGGATGGGAGCTGTTTTTT,CASSFRGAGGWELFF
NA,TRBV7-9,TRBJ2-7,NA,TGTGCCAGCAGCCATGCCTCGGCGGGGCAGTACTTC,CASSHASAGQYF
NA,TRBV5-1,TRBJ2-1,NA,TGCGCCAGCAGATTCCAAGCGGCAGGCTACAATGAGCAGTTCTTC,CASRFQAAGYNEQFF
NA,TRBV5-1,TRBJ1-1,NA,TGCGCCAGCAGCCCCAGGGGCCGTACCCACATGAACACTGAAGCTTTCTTT,CASSPRGRTHMNTEAFF
TRBD1,TRBV27,TRBJ2-7,NA,TGTGCCAGCAGCCTAAATGACAGGGCTCTTCCCTACGAGCAGTACTTC,CASSLNDRALPYEQYF
TRBD2,TRBV18,TRBJ2-3,NA,TGTGCCAGCTCACCAGAAGGGACTAGCGGACTGTACACAGATACGCAGTATTTT,CASSPEGTSGLYTDTQYF
NA,TRBV6-1,TRBJ2-7,NA,TGTGCCAGCAGTCCTCTTCAGGGGAATGATTACGAGCAGTACTTC,CASSPLQGNDYEQYF
NA,TRBV28,TRBJ1-5,NA,TGTGCCAGCAGCCCTCTTCAAGGGGGTCAGCCCCAGCATTTT,CASSPLQGGQPQHF
TRBD1,TRBV5-1,TRBJ2-1,NA,TGCGCCAGCAGCTTGGAGACAGGGGGCAATGAGCAGTTCTTC,CASSLETGGNEQFF
NA,TRBV4-1,TRBJ2-3,NA,TGCGCCAGCAGCCAACGGGGGGCCGCGGCTGGCACAGATACGCAGTATTTT,CASSQRGAAAGTDTQYF
NA,TRBV2,TRBJ2-7,NA,TGTGCCAGCAGGGGGAGCTCCTACGAGCAGTACTTC,CASRGSSYEQYF
NA,TRBV30,TRBJ1-2,NA,TGTGCCTGGAGAAGAGCAGGGGATTATGGCTACACCTTC,CAWRRAGDYGYTF
TRBD1,TRBV5-1,TRBJ2-1,NA,TGCGCCAGCAGCTCGGGACAGGGGCTCGATGAGCAGTTCTTC,CASSSGQGLDEQFF
NA,TRBV4-2,TRBJ2-5,NA,TGTGCCAGCAGCAGGACTGGAGAGACCCAGTACTTC,CASSRTGETQYF
TRBD2,TRBV4-1,TRBJ2-5,NA,TGCGCCAGCAGCCAAGTGGGGGGACGGGGGGGCATAGAGACCCAGTACTTC,CASSQVGGRGGIETQYF
NA,TRBV19,TRBJ2-7,NA,TGTGCCAGTAGTATCGGGAGTTCAAGGATCTACGAGCAGTACTTC,CASSIGSSRIYEQYF
TRBD1,TRBV6-4,TRBJ2-3,NA,TGTGCCAGCGGGGACAGTGGGTCAGATACGCAGTATTTT,CASGDSGSDTQYF
TRBD2,TRBV27,TRBJ2-3,NA,TGTGCCAGCAGTAAACTAGCGGGATTTAGCACAGATACGCAGTATTTT,CASSKLAGFSTDTQYF
NA,TRBV6-5,TRBJ1-1,NA,TGTGCCACCTTTTCGGGTACTGAAGCTTTCTTT,CATFSGTEAFF
TRBD1,TRBV27,TRBJ2-7,NA,TGTGCCAGCAGTTTATTAAGGCAGGGGGCCTACGAGCAGTACTTC,CASSLLRQGAYEQYF
NA,TRBV19,TRBJ2-7,once,TGTGCCAGTAGACAGGCCTTCTCCTACGAGCAGTACTTC,CASRQAFSYEQYF
TRBD2,TRBV6-6,TRBJ2-7,NA,TGTGCCAGCAGCCTGGGGACTAGCGGGAGGGGGGAGCAGTACTTC,CASSLGTSGRGEQYF